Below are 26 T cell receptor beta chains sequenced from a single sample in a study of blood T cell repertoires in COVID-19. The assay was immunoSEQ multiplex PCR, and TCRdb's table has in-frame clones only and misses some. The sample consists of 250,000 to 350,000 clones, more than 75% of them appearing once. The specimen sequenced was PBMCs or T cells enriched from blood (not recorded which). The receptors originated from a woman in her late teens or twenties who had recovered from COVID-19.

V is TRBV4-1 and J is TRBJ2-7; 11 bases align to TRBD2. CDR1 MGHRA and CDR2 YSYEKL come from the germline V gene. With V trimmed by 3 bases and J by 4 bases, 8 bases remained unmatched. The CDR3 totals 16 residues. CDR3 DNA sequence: TGCGCCAGCAGCCAGGACCGACTAGCGGGACTGTACGAGCAGTACTTC. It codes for CASSQDRLAGLYEQYF.

CDR3 region: CASSETRVQPQHF. Here the CDR3 DNA reads TGTGCCAGCAGTGAAACCAGGGTTCAGCCCCAGCATTTT. The chain couples TRBV6-1 to TRBJ1-5, with D possibly matching TRBD1 (5 bases). Trimming removed 2 bases at V and 6 bases at J, with 8 bases between. Germline V gives CDR1 MNHNS, CDR2 SASEGT. CDR3 length equals 13 residues.

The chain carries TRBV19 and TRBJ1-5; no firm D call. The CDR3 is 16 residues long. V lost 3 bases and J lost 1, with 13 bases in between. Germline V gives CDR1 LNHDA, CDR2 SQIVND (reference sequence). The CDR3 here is CASSMIAPRSNQPQHF. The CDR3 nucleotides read TGTGCCAGTAGTATGATCGCCCCTAGAAGCAATCAGCCCCAGCATTTT.

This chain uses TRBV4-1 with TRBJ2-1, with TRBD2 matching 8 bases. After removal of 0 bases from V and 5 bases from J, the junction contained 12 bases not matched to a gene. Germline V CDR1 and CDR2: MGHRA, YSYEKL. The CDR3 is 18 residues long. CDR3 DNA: TGCGCCAGCAGCCAAGAAGGTTCGGGAGGGAACGACCACAATGAGCAGTTCTTC. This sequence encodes CASSQEGSGGNDHNEQFF.

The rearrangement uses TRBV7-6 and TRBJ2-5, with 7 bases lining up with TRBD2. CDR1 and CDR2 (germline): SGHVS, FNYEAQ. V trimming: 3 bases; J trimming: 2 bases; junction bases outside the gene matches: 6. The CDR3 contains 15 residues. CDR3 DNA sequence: TGTGCCAGCAGCTTTGGGAGCGGGGTACAAGAGACCCAGTACTTC. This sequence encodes CASSFGSGVQETQYF.

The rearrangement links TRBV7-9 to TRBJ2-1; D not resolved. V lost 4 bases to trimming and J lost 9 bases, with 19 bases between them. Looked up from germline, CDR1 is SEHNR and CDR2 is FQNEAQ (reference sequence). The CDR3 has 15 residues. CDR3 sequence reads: CASSSNKPIDGEQFF. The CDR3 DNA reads TGTGCCAGCAGCTCAAACAAACCCATTGATGGTGAGCAGTTCTTC.

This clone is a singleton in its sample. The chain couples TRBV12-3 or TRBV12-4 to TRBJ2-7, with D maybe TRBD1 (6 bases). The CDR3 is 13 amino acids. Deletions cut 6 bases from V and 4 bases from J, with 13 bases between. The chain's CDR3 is CASSLQGVYEQYF. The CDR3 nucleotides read TGTGCCAGCAGCCTACAGGGTGTGTACGAGCAGTACTTC.

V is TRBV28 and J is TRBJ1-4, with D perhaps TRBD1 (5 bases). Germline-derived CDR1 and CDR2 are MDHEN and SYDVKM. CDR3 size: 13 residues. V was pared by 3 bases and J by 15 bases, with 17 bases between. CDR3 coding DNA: TGTGCCAGCAGTTTTAGGGGCGACGGCAGGGTGTTTTTT. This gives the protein CASSFRGDGRVFF.

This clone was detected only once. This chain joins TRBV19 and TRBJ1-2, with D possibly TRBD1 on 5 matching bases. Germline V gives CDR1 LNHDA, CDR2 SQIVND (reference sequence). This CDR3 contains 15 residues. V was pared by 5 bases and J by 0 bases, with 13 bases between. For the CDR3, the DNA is TGTGCCAGTAGTCTGGGACTGAGCGCTAACTATGGCTACACCTTC. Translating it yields CASSLGLSANYGYTF.

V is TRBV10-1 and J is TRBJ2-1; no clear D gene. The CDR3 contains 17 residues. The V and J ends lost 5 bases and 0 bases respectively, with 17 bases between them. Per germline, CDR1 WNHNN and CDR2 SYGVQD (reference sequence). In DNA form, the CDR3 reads TGCGCCAGCAGTACCTTCCGAGAGGTTCGCTCCTACAATGAGCAGTTCTTC. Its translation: CASSTFREVRSYNEQFF.

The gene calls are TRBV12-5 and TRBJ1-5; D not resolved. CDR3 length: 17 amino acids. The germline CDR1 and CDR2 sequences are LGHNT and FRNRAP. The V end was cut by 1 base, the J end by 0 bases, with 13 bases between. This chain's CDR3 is CASGLGVGGNSNQPQHF. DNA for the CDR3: TGTGCTAGTGGTTTGGGAGTGGGAGGGAATAGCAATCAGCCCCAGCATTTT.

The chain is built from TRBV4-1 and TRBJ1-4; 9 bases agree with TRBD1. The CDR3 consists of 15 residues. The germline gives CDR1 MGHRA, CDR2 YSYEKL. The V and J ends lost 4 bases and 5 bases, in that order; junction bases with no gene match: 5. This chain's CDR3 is CASSPGQGQNEKLFF. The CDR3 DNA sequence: TGCGCCAGCAGCCCCGGACAGGGGCAGAATGAAAAACTGTTTTTT.

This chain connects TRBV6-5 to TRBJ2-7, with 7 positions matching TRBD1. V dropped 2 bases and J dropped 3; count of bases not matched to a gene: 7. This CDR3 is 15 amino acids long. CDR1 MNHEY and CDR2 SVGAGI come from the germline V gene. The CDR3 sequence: CASSYADRVGYEQYF. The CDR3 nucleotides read TGTGCCAGCAGTTACGCCGACAGGGTCGGCTACGAGCAGTACTTC.

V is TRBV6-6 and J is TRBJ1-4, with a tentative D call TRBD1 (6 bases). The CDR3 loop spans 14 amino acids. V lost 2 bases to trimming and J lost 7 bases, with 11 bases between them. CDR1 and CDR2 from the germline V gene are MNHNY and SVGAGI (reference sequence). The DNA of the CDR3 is TGTGCCAGCAGTTACGGGGGCGCGGGTGAAAAACTGTTTTTT. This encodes CASSYGGAGEKLFF.

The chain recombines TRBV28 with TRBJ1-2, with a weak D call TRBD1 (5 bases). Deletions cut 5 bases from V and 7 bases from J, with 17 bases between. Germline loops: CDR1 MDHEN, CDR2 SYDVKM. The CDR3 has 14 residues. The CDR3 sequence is CASSTSSGSGGYTF. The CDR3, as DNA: TGTGCCAGCAGTACCTCATCAGGGTCGGGTGGCTACACCTTC.

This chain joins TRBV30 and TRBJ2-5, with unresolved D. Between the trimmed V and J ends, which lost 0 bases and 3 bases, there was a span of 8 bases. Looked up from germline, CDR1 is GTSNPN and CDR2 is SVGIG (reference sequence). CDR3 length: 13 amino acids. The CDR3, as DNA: TGTGCCTGGAGTGTAACTCCGAAAGAGACCCAGTACTTC. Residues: CAWSVTPKETQYF. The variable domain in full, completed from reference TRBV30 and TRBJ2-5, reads SQTIHQWPATLVQPVGSPLSLECTVEGTSNPNLYWYRQAAGRGLQLLFYSVGIGQISSEVPQNLSASRPQDRQFILSSKKLLLSDSGFYLCAWSVTPKETQYFGPGTRLLVL.

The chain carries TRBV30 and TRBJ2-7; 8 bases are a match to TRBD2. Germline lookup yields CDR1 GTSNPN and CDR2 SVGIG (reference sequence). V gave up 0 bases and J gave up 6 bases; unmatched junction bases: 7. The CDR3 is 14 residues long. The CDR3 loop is CAWSVGGAIGEQYF. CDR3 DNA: TGTGCCTGGAGTGTCGGGGGGGCGATAGGCGAGCAGTACTTC.

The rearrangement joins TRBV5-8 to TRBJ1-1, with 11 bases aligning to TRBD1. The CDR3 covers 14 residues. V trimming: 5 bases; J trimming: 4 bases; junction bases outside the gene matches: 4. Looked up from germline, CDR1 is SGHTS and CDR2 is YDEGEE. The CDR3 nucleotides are TGTGCCAGCAGTTCCGGGACAGGGGGCACTGAAGCTTTCTTT. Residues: CASSSGTGGTEAFF.

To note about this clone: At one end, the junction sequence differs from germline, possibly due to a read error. The CDR3 is CASSSQTSGHRNQPQHF. CDR3 bases: TGTGCTAGCAGCTCCCAAACTTCAGGGCATCGCAATCAGCCCCAGCATTTT. The rearrangement links TRBV7-7 to TRBJ1-5, with a possible D match to TRBD1 (5 bases). Germline lookup yields CDR1 SSHAT and CDR2 FNYEAQ (reference sequence). This CDR3 is 17 amino acids long.

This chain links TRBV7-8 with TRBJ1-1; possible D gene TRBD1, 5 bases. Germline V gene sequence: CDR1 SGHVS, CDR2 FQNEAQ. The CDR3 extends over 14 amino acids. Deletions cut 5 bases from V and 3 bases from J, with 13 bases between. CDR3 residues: CASSPQGSYTEAFF. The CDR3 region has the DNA TGTGCCAGCAGCCCTCAGGGATCCTACACTGAAGCTTTCTTT. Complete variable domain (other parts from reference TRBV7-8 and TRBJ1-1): GAGVSQSPRYKVAKRGQDVALRCDPISGHVSLFWYQQALGQGPEFLTYFQNEAQLDKSGLPSDRFFAERPEGSVSTLKIQRTQQEDSAVYLCASSPQGSYTEAFFGQGTRLTVV.

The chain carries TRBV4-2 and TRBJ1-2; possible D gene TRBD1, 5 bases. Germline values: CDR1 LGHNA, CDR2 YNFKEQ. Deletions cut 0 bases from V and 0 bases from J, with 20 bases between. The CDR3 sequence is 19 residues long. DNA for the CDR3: TGTGCCAGCAGCCAAGATCAGGGTTTCGCCACTGGTCCTAACTATGGCTACACCTTC. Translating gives CASSQDQGFATGPNYGYTF.

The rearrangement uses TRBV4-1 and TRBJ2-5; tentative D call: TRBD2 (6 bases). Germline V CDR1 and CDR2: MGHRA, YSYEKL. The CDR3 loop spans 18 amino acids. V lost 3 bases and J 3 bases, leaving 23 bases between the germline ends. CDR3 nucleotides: TGCGCCAGCAGCCAGAGGCCCCGCTGGGACTTCCGAAAAGAGACCCAGTACTTC. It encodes CASSQRPRWDFRKETQYF.

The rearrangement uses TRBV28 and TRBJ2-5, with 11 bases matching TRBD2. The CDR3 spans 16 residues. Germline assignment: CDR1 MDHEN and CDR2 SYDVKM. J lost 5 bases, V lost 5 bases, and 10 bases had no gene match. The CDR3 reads CASSVSLAGARETQYF. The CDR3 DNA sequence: TGTGCCAGCAGTGTCTCACTAGCGGGAGCTAGGGAGACCCAGTACTTC.

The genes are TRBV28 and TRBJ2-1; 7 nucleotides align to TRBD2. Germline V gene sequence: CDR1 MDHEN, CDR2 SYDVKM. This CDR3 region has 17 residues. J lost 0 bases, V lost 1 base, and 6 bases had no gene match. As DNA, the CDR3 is TGTGCCAGCAGTTTATTCCGGGACTACCTCTCCTACAATGAGCAGTTCTTC. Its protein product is CASSLFRDYLSYNEQFF. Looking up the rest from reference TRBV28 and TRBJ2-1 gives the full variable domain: DVKVTQSSRYLVKRTGEKVFLECVQDMDHENMFWYRQDPGLGLRLIYFSYDVKMKEKGDIPEGYSVSREKKERFSLILESASTNQTSMYLCASSLFRDYLSYNEQFFGPGTRLTVL.

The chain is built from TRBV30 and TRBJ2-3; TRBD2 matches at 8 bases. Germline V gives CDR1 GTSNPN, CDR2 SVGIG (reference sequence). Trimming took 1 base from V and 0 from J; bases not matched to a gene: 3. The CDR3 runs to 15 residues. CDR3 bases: TGTGCCTGGAGTGGACTAGCGAAGAGCACAGATACGCAGTATTTT. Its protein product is CAWSGLAKSTDTQYF.

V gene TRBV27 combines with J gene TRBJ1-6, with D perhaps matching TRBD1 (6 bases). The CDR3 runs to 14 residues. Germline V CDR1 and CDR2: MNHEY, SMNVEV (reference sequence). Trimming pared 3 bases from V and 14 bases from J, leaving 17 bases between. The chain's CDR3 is CASSFVPRTGTLHF. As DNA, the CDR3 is TGTGCCAGCAGTTTTGTTCCGAGAACAGGGACCCTCCACTTT.